Sequencing of this T cell receptor (beta chain) was carried out in a study of cytomegalovirus exposure and HLA in healthy donors. The V and J ends lost 1 base and 0 bases respectively, with 13 bases between them. Germline V gene data show CDR1 as SGHTS and CDR2 as YDEGEE. This CDR3 spans 16 amino acids. The PCR ran on 60 Vbeta and 13 Jbeta primers. Sequenced by immunoSEQ multiplex PCR; TCRdb stores in-frame clones only, minus some. This sample has about 220,000 clones, with 82% found just once. With regard to this clone: Its antigen is as yet unknown.

General study results and limits: A previous analysis found most TCR beta V segments productive roughly 90% or roughly 30% of the time. Confirmation was obtained in vitro that a few CMV-associated chains are specific for CMV antigens. Common viral pathogens seemed to be connected with several of the most significant clusters, according to a later analysis.

The genes are TRBV5-8 and TRBJ1-1; D is undetermined. The sequence was collected from a man between 40 and 49 years old in good health and CMV-seropositive. The sequencing input was PBMCs. The CDR3 DNA follows: TGTGCCAGCAGCTTGCTCCTCCAAGCCCTGAACACTGAAGCTTTCTTT. Its translation: CASSLLLQALNTEAFF.